The next 21 T cell receptor beta chains were all read from a single sample in a study of blood T cells in healthy people across ages. A second about 6 to 11 cycle PCR used barcoded and J-beta primers. Via MiXCR, TCRdb re-called the 5' RACE reads, giving one row per CDR3 protein. The top ten clones hold 3% to 4.5% of a sample with around 820,000 distinct CDR3 sequences, 25% of them seen once. These records were also assigned to another study, of T cells of mothers and their children.

What was sequenced was blood. These receptors all stem from a boy aged 5-17 years in good health.

CDR3 loop: CATSADDIMGTQYF. CDR3 coding DNA: TGTGCCACCAGTGCTGATGACATCATGGGGACCCAGTACTTC. This chain uses TRBV24-1 with TRBJ2-5, with D unresolved. CDR3 length equals 14 residues. V was clipped by 5 bases and J by 7 bases, with 16 bases between them. Germline CDR1 KGHDR, CDR2 SFDVKD.

This clonotype turned up a few times. The chain joins TRBV27 to TRBJ1-5; D is uncertain. The CDR3 loop spans 15 amino acids. Trimming removed 0 bases at V and 0 bases at J, with 6 bases between. The germline gives CDR1 MNHEY, CDR2 SMNVEV (reference sequence). CDR3 bases: TGTGCCAGCAGTTTATCGAGATATAGCAATCAGCCCCAGCATTTT. Translation gives CASSLSRYSNQPQHF.

This clonotype was seen a handful of times. The chain joins TRBV21-1 to TRBJ1-2; no check of the table's D call, TRBD1, against the DNA was made. TRBV21-1 is an annotated pseudogene. This CDR3 has 16 residues. The CDR3 region has the DNA TGTGCCAGCAGCAAAGCGCTCGGAGAACAGGACTATGGCTACACCTTC. Residues: CASSKALGEQDYGYTF.

The rearrangement uses TRBV6-5 and TRBJ2-3, with 14 positions matching TRBD2. The V segment lost 0 bases and the J segment 1 base; nucleotides outside the gene matches: 9. CDR1 and CDR2 (germline): MNHEY, SVGAGI. This CDR3 is 20 amino acids long. Written as DNA, the CDR3 is TGTGCCAGCAGTTACTCGCTCCCGGGACTAGCGGGGGCCCGCACAGATACGCAGTATTTT. Amino acid sequence: CASSYSLPGLAGARTDTQYF.

In its sample, this clonotype was seen a few times. The rearrangement joins TRBV29-1 to TRBJ2-7; TRBD2 aligns across 14 bases. V lost 6 bases and J lost 3; bases outside the gene matches: 7. This CDR3 has 15 residues. Germline-derived CDR1 and CDR2 are SQVTM and ANQGSEA. The chain's CDR3 is CSVGHGTSGSYEQYF. The CDR3 DNA follows: TGCAGCGTCGGACACGGGACTAGCGGGAGCTACGAGCAGTACTTC.

This chain links TRBV4-2 with TRBJ2-5; 10 bases map to TRBD1. Gene TRBJ2-7 matches the end of the DNA better, so the J call may be wrong. Germline-derived CDR1 and CDR2 are LGHNA and YNFKEQ. The CDR3 runs 14 residues. Here the CDR3 reads CASSTRQGANEQYF. In nucleotides, the CDR3 is TGTGCCAGCAGCACTCGACAGGGGGCCAACGAGCAGTACTTC.

This rearrangement joins TRBV7-9 to TRBJ1-1; D call uncertain. The CDR3 contains 16 residues. Per the germline V gene, CDR1 is SEHNR and CDR2 is FQNEAQ (reference sequence). V lost 2 bases and J lost 2, with 15 bases in between. CDR3 protein: CASSLHVGGSNTEAFF. For the CDR3, the DNA is TGTGCCAGCAGCTTACATGTTGGCGGCTCTAACACTGAAGCTTTCTTT.

There are a few counts of this clonotype. The CDR3 carries no conserved terminal phenylalanine or tryptophan, so it likely arises from a read error. The chain joins TRBV29-1 to TRBJ1-1; tentatively, D is TRBD1 (6 bases). This CDR3 is built from 13 residues. The V end was cut by 7 bases, the J end by 2 bases, with 14 bases between. Per germline, CDR1 SQVTM and CDR2 ANQGSEA. The CDR3 bases are TGCAGCGGTATACAGGGATTTAACACTGAAGCTTTCCTT. Residues: CSGIQGFNTEAFL.

The rearrangement joins TRBV5-4 to TRBJ1-2; D is perhaps TRBD1 (6 bases). The CDR3 is made up of 15 amino acids. The germline gives CDR1 SGHNT, CDR2 YYREEE (reference sequence). Trimming removed 4 bases at V and 3 bases at J, with 16 bases between. The CDR3 loop reads CASSEEDSGHYGYTF. CDR3 nucleotide sequence: TGTGCCAGCAGCGAAGAGGACAGCGGCCACTATGGCTACACCTTC.

V usage is TRBV6-6 and J usage is TRBJ2-7; D may be TRBD1 (7 bases). The germline V gene encodes CDR1 MNHNY and CDR2 SVGAGI (reference sequence). This CDR3 comprises 15 residues. Trimming took 2 bases from V and 2 from J, leaving 13 bases between them. DNA for the CDR3: TGTGCCAGCAGTTACGCGGGACAGACCACCTACGAGCAGTACTTC. Encoded protein: CASSYAGQTTYEQYF.

The CDR3 here is CASTTGAQPQHF. The CDR3 nucleotides are TGTGCCAGCACCACAGGGGCGCAGCCCCAGCATTTT. The chain is built from TRBV27 and TRBJ1-5, with 7 bases that match TRBD1. V was pared by 7 bases and J by 7 bases, with 4 bases of the junction left unmatched. The CDR3 covers 12 residues. The germline V gene encodes CDR1 MNHEY and CDR2 SMNVEV (reference sequence).

This clonotype was observed a few times. The chain is built from TRBV28 and TRBJ2-5, with TRBD1 as a possible D gene (6 bases). The CDR3 totals 15 residues. The V gene lost 2 bases and the J gene lost 4 bases, with 14 bases spanning the gap. The germline V gene has CDR1 MDHEN and CDR2 SYDVKM. The CDR3 protein is CASSLQGSRGETQYF. In DNA form, the CDR3 reads TGTGCCAGCAGTTTACAGGGGAGCCGGGGAGAGACCCAGTACTTC.

This clonotype was seen a few times. The V gene is TRBV11-2, the J gene TRBJ2-3; D is uncertain. The CDR3 sequence is 14 residues long. Germline V gene sequence: CDR1 SGHAT, CDR2 FQNNGV. Trimming removed 2 bases from V and 1 base from J, with 7 bases in between. For the CDR3, the DNA is TGTGCCAGCAGCTTATCCGACGGCACAGATACGCAGTATTTT. Translating gives CASSLSDGTDTQYF.

This clonotype was observed a handful of times. The V call is TRBV25-1, the J call TRBJ2-7; D remains unclear. CDR3 length: 14 amino acids. V dropped 2 bases and J dropped 7 bases, with 15 bases sitting between them. Germline V gene sequence: CDR1 MGHDK, CDR2 SYGVNS. The CDR3 reads CASSETPGEWEQYF. CDR3 bases: TGTGCCAGCAGTGAAACGCCCGGAGAGTGGGAGCAGTACTTC.

The V gene is TRBV15, the J gene TRBJ2-3; TRBD1 matches at 10 bases. CDR1 is LNHNV, CDR2 YYDKDF, per germline (reference sequence). Trimming removed 5 bases from V and 11 bases from J; junction bases left unmatched: 10. This CDR3 region has 14 residues. The CDR3 reads CATSGQTGGDLQYF. CDR3 nucleotide sequence: TGTGCCACCAGCGGGCAGACAGGGGGCGATCTGCAGTATTTT.

This clonotype was detected only a few times. This rearrangement joins TRBV20-1 to TRBJ1-2; TRBD1 might be the D (5 bases). V was clipped by 5 bases and J by 4 bases, with 11 bases between them. Germline V lookup: CDR1 DFQATT, CDR2 SNEGSKA (reference sequence). The CDR3 runs to 12 residues. CDR3 bases: TGCAGTGCTCGGGACGCCATCTATGGCTACACCTTC. Protein: CSARDAIYGYTF.

This clonotype was observed a few times. V gene TRBV7-8 combines with J gene TRBJ2-3; D is undetermined. The J call may be incorrect, as the DNA end agrees better with TRBJ1-5. Germline-derived CDR1 and CDR2 are SGHVS and FQNEAQ. The length of the CDR3 is 15 residues. CDR3 loop: CASSFRPASTDTQHF. For the CDR3, the DNA is TGTGCCAGCAGTTTCCGTCCCGCTAGCACAGATACGCAGCATTTT.

The table lists this clonotype with a few counts. V and J are TRBV7-9 and TRBJ2-1; no reliable D call. The CDR3 length is 14 residues. V dropped 8 bases and J dropped 4 bases, with 15 bases sitting between them. CDR1 is SEHNR and CDR2 is FQNEAQ in the germline V gene (reference sequence). The CDR3 loop is CASQGRQSYNEQFF. The CDR3 bases are TGTGCCAGCCAAGGACGGCAATCTTACAATGAGCAGTTCTTC.

This clonotype turned up a few times. The J gene is TRBJ2-5, the V gene TRBV5-5, with TRBD2 as a possible D gene (5 bases). The J call may be faulty, since TRBJ2-1 better matches the DNA end. The CDR3 is made up of 17 amino acids. From germline, CDR1 is SGHKS and CDR2 YYEKEE (reference sequence). CDR3 nucleotide sequence: TGTGCCAGCAGCCGATTGGTGTGGGCTAGCCCGACTCATGAGCAGTTCTTC. The encoded protein is CASSRLVWASPTHEQFF.

This chain connects TRBV4-3 to TRBJ2-3; 9 bases match TRBD1. The V and J ends lost 4 bases and 2 bases, in that order; junction bases with no gene match: 10. Germline CDR1 LGHNA, CDR2 YSLEER. The CDR3 contains 17 residues. CDR3 sequence reads: CASSPQTGQGITDTQYF. CDR3 coding DNA: TGCGCCAGCAGCCCCCAGACGGGACAGGGAATCACAGATACGCAGTATTTT.

The V gene is TRBV5-1, the J gene TRBJ2-3; maybe TRBD2 (6 bases). This CDR3 comprises 16 residues. The V end was cut by 3 bases, the J end by 1 base, with 15 bases between. Germline CDR1 and CDR2: SGHRS and YFSETQ. The CDR3 here is CASSSTAPGGTDTQYF. CDR3 in DNA: TGCGCCAGCAGCTCGACGGCCCCGGGAGGCACAGATACGCAGTATTTT.